The clone carrying this T cell receptor (beta chain) was picked up a small number of times. One entry per CDR3 protein results from TCRdb running MiXCR on the 5' RACE reads. The sample carries 100,000 to 130,000 distinct CDR3 sequences, roughly a sixth recorded once. V was cut by 3 bases and J by 3 bases, with 6 bases left in between. Germline V gene sequence: CDR1 DFQATT, CDR2 SNEGSKA (reference sequence). The CDR3 has 12 amino acids. The sample belongs to a study of T-cell memory formation after mild COVID-19. The rearrangement joins TRBV20-1 to TRBJ1-5; D unresolved. The TCR was taken from a man in his late teens or twenties who had mild COVID-19 (a few samples of this study predate the infection). Cell type and time point are not known. The specimen sequenced was PBMCs or a T cell subset sorted from them (not recorded which). This CDR3 is CSASSTNQPQHF. CDR3 nucleotide sequence: TGCAGTGCTAGTAGCACCAATCAGCCCCAGCATTTT.